This T cell receptor beta chain was identified during a study of T cells expressing NK-cell markers (dated by TCRdb to the early 2020s). For the wider study: Seven or eight donors provided sorted CD3+CD56+NKG2C+, CD3+CD56+NKG2C- and CD3+CD56-NKG2C+ T-cell subsets, whose TCR beta-chain repertoires were profiled. Among the eight sequenced donors, only one was HCMV-seronegative, while the other seven were HCMV-seropositive. The study sequenced eight donors, all healthy volunteers chosen at random: three men and five women. Illumina HiSeq 2000/2500, MiSeq or NextSeq was used to sequence libraries as 2 x 150 bp reads.

A note on this clonotype: It lacks a known antigen.

Study-level results and caveats: In over five donors, the dominant CD3+CD56+NKG2C+ clonotypes were found to rank among the top 10 CD8+ clonotypes and to make up 1.0-7.0% of CD8+ T cells. Those dominant clonotypes were again the most abundant among CD3+CD56-NKG2C+ cells in several donors, at about 28.3-60.1%. Whether the expanded NKG2C-expressing T cell clones were specific for HCMV antigens remained unclear.

Taken from cysteine to phenylalanine, the CDR3 has 13 residues. No DNA is given. CDR1 and CDR2, looked up from the germline V gene (reference sequence), are LNHDA and SQIVND. TCRdb lists the instrument as Illumina HiSeq 2000. 5'RACE template switching, by which a universal primer site and unique molecular identifiers were added, was used to make TCR beta cDNA libraries. Synthesis of cDNA was primed from the TCR beta constant segment and was followed by two consecutive PCR amplification steps. As for how the authors treated the data: Reads were demultiplexed and grouped by UMI with MIGEC, and clonotypes were assembled and quantified with MiTCR. To exclude erroneous sequences, only TCR cDNA sequences supported by at least two reads were retained. The tcR package was used for downstream repertoire analysis, and clonotypes were matched between fractions using CDR3 nucleotide sequence together with V segment. VDJmatch was used to annotate antigen specificity against VDJdb, with one amino acid substitution in CDR3 permitted. The reads underwent TCRdb reprocessing, giving one record for each CDR3 protein sequence and no DNA. TCRdb assigned the V and J calls; the authors' analysis was not used. This sample's table contains about 260,000 distinct CDR3 sequences. 4% to 5% of the sample is held by the ten biggest clonotypes.

HCMV-specific IgG was detected in serum with a commercial ELISA kit to determine HCMV serostatus. Ficoll density gradient centrifugation was used to isolate peripheral blood mononuclear cells from blood. Sequenced material: blood T cells: a sorted CD56 or NKG2C T cell subset, CD4+ or CD8+ T cells, or bulk PBMC T cells (not recorded which). The V and J segments used are TRBV19 and TRBJ1-1; the TCRdb D gene call, TRBD1, has no DNA to confirm it. The clonotype comes from a woman aged 18 to 75 in good health. The CDR3 region: CASSRGLGTEAFF.